Following are 10 T cell receptor beta chains from one sample sequenced in a study of blood T cell repertoires in COVID-19. Here immunoSEQ multiplex PCR was the method, and the copy in TCRdb shows in-frame clones only, minus some. Among roughly 150,000 clones listed, over 75% were seen once. Sequencing was carried out using peripheral blood. The receptors shown here come from a man between 18 and 29 years old with COVID-19, enrolled during active disease.

The rearrangement links TRBV4-2 to TRBJ2-7, with a tentative D call TRBD1 (6 bases). CDR3 length equals 15 residues. V was shortened by 1 base and J by 2 bases, with 12 bases between the two germline ends. Germline CDR1 is LGHNA and CDR2 is YNFKEQ. CDR3 in DNA: TGTGCCAGCAGCCAAGTGGGGGCGCGAACCTACGAGCAGTACTTC. Translation: CASSQVGARTYEQYF.

The CDR3: CASSQGFGAEAFF. The CDR3 DNA is TGTGCCAGCAGTCAAGGGTTCGGGGCTGAAGCTTTCTTT. The rearrangement joins TRBV27 to TRBJ1-1; no clear D. Germline V CDR1 and CDR2: MNHEY, SMNVEV (reference sequence). CDR3 size: 13 residues. The germline V and J ends were trimmed by 5 bases and 6 bases, with 13 bases remaining between them.

This chain links TRBV18 with TRBJ2-3, with 7 bases matching TRBD2. The CDR3 has 15 residues. Trimming removed 2 bases from V and 2 bases from J; junction bases left unmatched: 4. Germline assignment: CDR1 KGHSH and CDR2 LQKENI. The CDR3 here is CASSPAAGNTDTQYF. The CDR3 DNA sequence: TGTGCCAGCTCACCAGCAGCGGGGAACACAGATACGCAGTATTTT.

This chain connects TRBV15 to TRBJ2-1; maybe TRBD2 (6 bases). The CDR3 totals 17 residues. V was trimmed by 5 bases and J by 0 bases, leaving 17 bases between them. Germline CDR1 is LNHNV and CDR2 is YYDKDF (reference sequence). CDR3 sequence: CATSPRGARVSYNEQFF. CDR3 nucleotide sequence: TGTGCCACCAGCCCCCGCGGGGCGCGCGTCTCCTACAATGAGCAGTTCTTC.

The CDR3 bases are TGTGCCACCAGTGATGGGACTAGCGGGAGGAATGAGCAGTTCTTC. It codes for CATSDGTSGRNEQFF. The chain has TRBV24-1 and TRBJ2-1; 15 nucleotides line up with TRBD2. The J segment lost 7 bases and the V segment lost 3 bases, leaving 0 bases of the junction unmatched. The CDR3 extends over 15 amino acids. Germline V gene lookup returns CDR1 KGHDR and CDR2 SFDVKD.

This rearrangement joins TRBV7-9 to TRBJ2-7; 7 nucleotides line up with TRBD2. The V and J ends lost 4 bases and 5 bases, in that order; junction bases with no gene match: 5. In germline, CDR1 is SEHNR, CDR2 FQNEAQ (reference sequence). This CDR3 is 13 amino acids long. The CDR3 loop reads CASSSMGGDEQYF. In DNA form, the CDR3 reads TGTGCCAGCAGCTCCATGGGGGGGGACGAGCAGTACTTC.

The chain links TRBV3-1 (or the pseudogene TRBV3-2) to TRBJ2-3; 8 bases line up with TRBD1. In germline, CDR1 is LGHDT, CDR2 YNNKEL (reference sequence). Trimming removed 0 bases from V and 2 bases from J; junction bases left unmatched: 7. The CDR3 has 17 residues. CDR3 nucleotides: TGTGCCAGCAGCCAAGATTCAGGACAGGGCTTCACAGATACGCAGTATTTT. This sequence encodes CASSQDSGQGFTDTQYF.

This clone was observed a single time. The rearrangement joins TRBV11-2 to TRBJ2-5, with TRBD1 matching over 9 bases. Looked up from germline, CDR1 is SGHAT and CDR2 is FQNNGV. CDR3 length: 15 amino acids. Trimming removed 5 bases from V and 7 bases from J; junction bases left unmatched: 11. The CDR3 loop is CASSLPRQGGLTQYF. Written as DNA, the CDR3 is TGTGCCAGCAGCCTACCAAGACAGGGGGGTCTGACCCAGTACTTC.

The chain recombines TRBV10-2 with TRBJ2-1; D is undetermined. The V end was cut by 7 bases, the J end by 4 bases, with 17 bases between. The V gene's germline CDR1 is WSHSY and CDR2 SAAADI. The CDR3 has 15 residues. CDR3 DNA sequence: TGCGCCAGCACCGATAGCACTAATCCGTACAATGAGCAGTTCTTC. Its protein is CASTDSTNPYNEQFF.

The chain recombines TRBV25-1 with TRBJ2-1; 7 bases agree with TRBD1. Germline V gene lookup returns CDR1 MGHDK and CDR2 SYGVNS. After removal of 8 bases from V and 8 bases from J, the junction contained 9 bases not matched to a gene. The CDR3 spans 13 residues. This chain's CDR3 is CASLGNRGDEQFF. The CDR3 DNA reads TGTGCCAGCTTGGGGAACAGGGGCGATGAGCAGTTCTTC. Combining the CDR3 with reference TRBV25-1 and TRBJ2-1 gives the whole variable domain EADIYQTPRYLVIGTGKKITLECSQTMGHDKMYWYQQDPGMELHLIHYSYGVNSTEKGDLSSESTVSRIRTEHFPLTLESARPSHTSQYLCASLGNRGDEQFFGPGTRLTVL.